This is a list of T cell receptor beta chains from one sample in a study of T cell changes during pregnancy in multiple sclerosis. TCRdb's table, derived via immunoSEQ multiplex PCR, lists solely in-frame clones and lacks some. The sample consists of roughly 18,000 clones, 84% of them appearing once. Sequencing was performed on CD8+ T cells from peripheral blood mononuclear cells, taken in the second trimester of pregnancy. These receptors came from a female donor in good health, enrolled as a control in a pregnancy study. CDR3s leave out the opening cysteine and the closing phenylalanine or tryptophan. A row's size may be missing; if present it is once, few, many or a size class.

cdr3_length,v_call,j_call,clone_size,cdr3_aa
18,TRBV7-6,TRBJ2-1,-,ASAGGGGTEGGRSYNEQF
15,TRBV4-3,TRBJ2-3,-,ASSQDYKRGGPDTQY
11,TRBV7-8,TRBJ1-1,-,ASSLETVAEAF
11,TRBV7-9,TRBJ1-1,-,ASSFGHTTEAF
10,TRBV5-4,TRBJ1-4,-,ASSLAGEKLF
13,TRBV9,TRBJ2-3,-,ASSVGAGSTDTQY
12,TRBV27,TRBJ1-2,-,ASSLSGSYYGYT
12,TRBV13,TRBJ2-1,-,ASSSGVSYNEQF
13,TRBV6-6,TRBJ2-1,-,ASTHEGRVFDEQF
14,TRBV4-3,TRBJ2-6,-,ASSQDGQSGANVLT
14,TRBV4-3,TRBJ2-7,few,ASSQEDQGVNYEQY
17,TRBV7-9,TRBJ2-1,-,ASSSLTSGGLSSYNEQF
13,TRBV10-1,TRBJ2-5,-,ASGNGQIHQETQY
12,TRBV4-1,TRBJ2-1,-,ASSQDRGDNEQF
13,TRBV18,TRBJ1-5,once,ASSPARYSNQPQH
12,TRBV9,TRBJ1-6,-,ASSVNQNNSPLH
12,TRBV27,TRBJ1-6,-,ASSSGQGNSPLH
12,TRBV4-3,TRBJ1-2,once,ASSQVTGSYGYT